A selection of T cell receptor beta chains follows, all from one sample in a study of cytomegalovirus exposure and HLA in healthy donors. Sequencing used immunoSEQ multiplex PCR; TCRdb keeps in-frame clones, though not all of them. Of 100,000 to 150,000 clones in the sample, 60% to 80% were seen once. Sequencing was done on a sample of PBMCs. These receptor sequences come from a woman aged 60-75 years in good health and CMV-seropositive. CDR3s include the opening cysteine and the closing phenylalanine or tryptophan. Fields, in order: D gene, J gene, V gene, clone size, CDR3 DNA, CDR3 protein. A D gene is named only where the DNA matches it firmly. Clone size is stated in some rows and not others, as once, few, many or a class when expanded.

d_call: -
j_call: TRBJ1-5
v_call: TRBV18
clone_size: -
cdr3_nt: TGTGCCAGCTCACCAGAGATGACAACTCAGCCCCAGCATTTT
cdr3_aa: CASSPEMTTQPQHF

d_call: TRBD1
j_call: TRBJ1-2
v_call: TRBV7-2
clone_size: -
cdr3_nt: TGTGCCAGCAGCTCTGAACGACAGGGTAAAGGCTACACCTTC
cdr3_aa: CASSSERQGKGYTF

d_call: TRBD2
j_call: TRBJ2-7
v_call: TRBV28
clone_size: -
cdr3_nt: TGTGCCAGCATCGTGGGGGGGGAAGGGGAGCAGTACTTC
cdr3_aa: CASIVGGEGEQYF

d_call: TRBD2
j_call: TRBJ2-7
v_call: TRBV29-1
clone_size: -
cdr3_nt: TGCAGCGTGCTAGCGGGGGGGCCCGGCGAGCAGTACTTC
cdr3_aa: CSVLAGGPGEQYF

d_call: -
j_call: TRBJ2-7
v_call: TRBV2
clone_size: few
cdr3_nt: TGTGCCAGCAGTGCCCGGTGGGAGGGGGACGACGAGCAGTACTTC
cdr3_aa: CASSARWEGDDEQYF

d_call: TRBD1
j_call: TRBJ2-7
v_call: TRBV6-6
clone_size: -
cdr3_nt: TGTGCCAGCAGTTACCCTAAGACAGGGGGCGCGTACGAGCAGTACTTC
cdr3_aa: CASSYPKTGGAYEQYF

d_call: -
j_call: TRBJ1-1
v_call: TRBV2
clone_size: -
cdr3_nt: TGTGCCAGCAGTGAGCAACGGGTTAGAAACACTGAAGCTTTCTTT
cdr3_aa: CASSEQRVRNTEAFF

d_call: TRBD1
j_call: TRBJ1-1
v_call: TRBV5-1
clone_size: -
cdr3_nt: TGCGCCAGCAGCTTGGGGGCAGGGGGGCCCCTCATGAACACTGAAGCTTTCTTT
cdr3_aa: CASSLGAGGPLMNTEAFF

d_call: -
j_call: TRBJ1-1
v_call: TRBV6-1
clone_size: -
cdr3_nt: TGTGCCAGCAGTGAAGGGCAGCGGAACACTGAAGCTTTCTTT
cdr3_aa: CASSEGQRNTEAFF

d_call: TRBD1
j_call: TRBJ1-5
v_call: TRBV5-4
clone_size: -
cdr3_nt: TGTGCCAGCAGCTTAGGGGGCGGGAGCAATCAGCCCCAGCATTTT
cdr3_aa: CASSLGGGSNQPQHF

d_call: TRBD2
j_call: TRBJ2-7
v_call: TRBV5-4
clone_size: -
cdr3_nt: TGTGCCAGCAGCTTCGGGGGGGCGGACTACGAGCAGTACTTC
cdr3_aa: CASSFGGADYEQYF

d_call: -
j_call: TRBJ1-1
v_call: TRBV19
clone_size: -
cdr3_nt: TGTGCCAGTAGCAAGACCGACAGTCCTAACACTGAAGCCTTCTTT
cdr3_aa: CASSKTDSPNTEAFF

d_call: TRBD2
j_call: TRBJ2-7
v_call: TRBV25-1
clone_size: -
cdr3_nt: TGTGCCAGCAGTGAACCCCTTCCAGCGGGGAGTCCCTACGAGCAGTACTTC
cdr3_aa: CASSEPLPAGSPYEQYF

d_call: -
j_call: TRBJ1-2
v_call: TRBV5-6
clone_size: few
cdr3_nt: TGTGCCAGCAGCTTGGCCCTGGCAGAAAATAACTATGGCTACACCTTC
cdr3_aa: CASSLALAENNYGYTF

d_call: TRBD1
j_call: TRBJ1-5
v_call: TRBV11-3
clone_size: -
cdr3_nt: TGTGCCAGCATTTGGGAGACAGGGGTCTATCAGCCCCAGCATTTT
cdr3_aa: CASIWETGVYQPQHF

d_call: -
j_call: TRBJ1-1
v_call: TRBV6-6
clone_size: -
cdr3_nt: TGTGCCAGCAGTCCGAGGTTGAACACTGAAGCTTTCTTT
cdr3_aa: CASSPRLNTEAFF

d_call: TRBD1
j_call: TRBJ2-7
v_call: TRBV7-8
clone_size: -
cdr3_nt: TGTGCCAGCAGCTTCCTCTTGGTGGACGGGACAGCTAACGAGCAGTACTTC
cdr3_aa: CASSFLLVDGTANEQYF

d_call: -
j_call: TRBJ2-5
v_call: TRBV11-1
clone_size: -
cdr3_nt: TGTGCCAGCAGCTTAGCGAGCGGTTGGGAGACCCAGTACTTC
cdr3_aa: CASSLASGWETQYF

d_call: TRBD1
j_call: TRBJ1-5
v_call: TRBV2
clone_size: once
cdr3_nt: TGTGCCAGCAGTGAAGCGTCCGGGACAGGGGAGTGGGGCAATCAGCCCCAGCATTTT
cdr3_aa: CASSEASGTGEWGNQPQHF

d_call: -
j_call: TRBJ2-6
v_call: TRBV28
clone_size: -
cdr3_nt: TGTGCCAGCACAGGGGCCAACGTCCTGACTTTC
cdr3_aa: CASTGANVLTF

d_call: -
j_call: TRBJ1-4
v_call: TRBV6-1
clone_size: few
cdr3_nt: TGTGCCAGCAGTGAAAAGGGGATTTCCCATGAAAAACTGTTTTTT
cdr3_aa: CASSEKGISHEKLFF

d_call: TRBD1
j_call: TRBJ1-1
v_call: TRBV28
clone_size: -
cdr3_nt: TGTGCCAGCAGTCTTACAGGGGGCTACGCTGAAGCTTTCTTT
cdr3_aa: CASSLTGGYAEAFF

d_call: TRBD2
j_call: TRBJ2-5
v_call: TRBV6-1
clone_size: -
cdr3_nt: TGTGCCAGCAGTGGCCTAGCGGGGGGGGAGACCCAGTACTTC
cdr3_aa: CASSGLAGGETQYF

d_call: -
j_call: TRBJ2-2
v_call: TRBV6-5
clone_size: -
cdr3_nt: TGTGCCAGCAGTTACTCACAGGGACCCGGGGAGCTGTTTTTT
cdr3_aa: CASSYSQGPGELFF

d_call: -
j_call: TRBJ1-1
v_call: TRBV6-5
clone_size: -
cdr3_nt: TGTGCCAGCAGTTACCGCGGCCACACTGAAGCTTTCTTT
cdr3_aa: CASSYRGHTEAFF

d_call: -
j_call: TRBJ1-5
v_call: TRBV7-8
clone_size: -
cdr3_nt: TGTGCCAGCAGTCCAACAGTAAATCAGCCCCAGCATTTT
cdr3_aa: CASSPTVNQPQHF

d_call: TRBD1
j_call: TRBJ1-2
v_call: TRBV2
clone_size: -
cdr3_nt: TGTGCCAGCAGCCTATTCTCGGGACAGGGCTATGGCTACACCTTC
cdr3_aa: CASSLFSGQGYGYTF

d_call: TRBD1
j_call: TRBJ1-2
v_call: TRBV9
clone_size: -
cdr3_nt: TGTGCCAGCAGCGTAACAACAGGGGCCTGGGGGGGCTACACCTTC
cdr3_aa: CASSVTTGAWGGYTF

d_call: TRBD2
j_call: TRBJ2-1
v_call: TRBV19
clone_size: -
cdr3_nt: TGTGCCAGTAGTGGGGGGACTAGCGGGGCTGCTTACAATGAGCAGTTCTTC
cdr3_aa: CASSGGTSGAAYNEQFF

d_call: TRBD1
j_call: TRBJ2-7
v_call: TRBV5-6
clone_size: -
cdr3_nt: TGTGCCAGCAGCCCTGAATTCGGGACAGGGGATGTCTACGAGCAGTACTTC
cdr3_aa: CASSPEFGTGDVYEQYF

d_call: -
j_call: TRBJ2-7
v_call: TRBV4-1
clone_size: few
cdr3_nt: TGCGCCAGCAGCCAAGAGTTAGCCGGCCATGGCGAGCAGTACTTC
cdr3_aa: CASSQELAGHGEQYF

d_call: -
j_call: TRBJ1-4
v_call: TRBV5-4
clone_size: -
cdr3_nt: TGTGCCAGCAGCTTGCCGGGGTTCGATGAAAAACTGTTTTTT
cdr3_aa: CASSLPGFDEKLFF

d_call: -
j_call: TRBJ2-1
v_call: TRBV18
clone_size: once
cdr3_nt: TGTGCCAGCTCACCATTTCCTGACTATGAGCAGTTCTTC
cdr3_aa: CASSPFPDYEQFF

d_call: TRBD1
j_call: TRBJ1-2
v_call: TRBV7-2
clone_size: -
cdr3_nt: TGTGCCAGCAGCCCACAGGGGTTTTATGGCTACACCTTC
cdr3_aa: CASSPQGFYGYTF

d_call: TRBD1
j_call: TRBJ1-6
v_call: TRBV27
clone_size: -
cdr3_nt: TGTGCCAGCAGTGGGGGTGGGACAGATAATTCACCCCTCCACTTT
cdr3_aa: CASSGGGTDNSPLHF

d_call: TRBD1
j_call: TRBJ2-5
v_call: TRBV10-3
clone_size: once
cdr3_nt: TGTGCCATCAGAGGGACAGGCCCCCAAGAGACCCAGTACTTC
cdr3_aa: CAIRGTGPQETQYF

d_call: TRBD1
j_call: TRBJ1-1
v_call: TRBV18
clone_size: -
cdr3_nt: TGTGCCAGCTCAAGGGACAGGCAGACCTTAGCTTTCTTT
cdr3_aa: CASSRDRQTLAFF

d_call: -
j_call: TRBJ2-3
v_call: TRBV6-5
clone_size: few
cdr3_nt: TGTGCCAGCAGTTACTCGGATCGGGCAGATACGCAGTATTTT
cdr3_aa: CASSYSDRADTQYF

d_call: -
j_call: TRBJ1-1
v_call: TRBV4-1
clone_size: -
cdr3_nt: TGCGCCAGCCGAGGTACATTGCGGAACACTGAAGCTTTCTTT
cdr3_aa: CASRGTLRNTEAFF

d_call: TRBD1
j_call: TRBJ1-6
v_call: TRBV7-2
clone_size: -
cdr3_nt: TGTGCCAGCAGCCCGGGACAGGGATGGTATAATTCACCCCTCCACTTT
cdr3_aa: CASSPGQGWYNSPLHF

d_call: -
j_call: TRBJ2-7
v_call: TRBV27
clone_size: -
cdr3_nt: TGTGCCAGCAGTTTATCTCAGGGCTACGAGCAGTACTTC
cdr3_aa: CASSLSQGYEQYF

d_call: -
j_call: TRBJ1-2
v_call: TRBV10-3
clone_size: -
cdr3_nt: TGTGCCATCAGTGAGTCATTTACAGGCTCCCTTCTCTATGGCTACACCTTC
cdr3_aa: CAISESFTGSLLYGYTF

d_call: TRBD1
j_call: TRBJ1-5
v_call: TRBV9
clone_size: -
cdr3_nt: TGTGCCAGCAGCGCTGGGACAGGGGGCGGCCAGCCCCAGCATTTT
cdr3_aa: CASSAGTGGGQPQHF

d_call: TRBD1
j_call: TRBJ2-5
v_call: TRBV6-6
clone_size: few
cdr3_nt: TGTGCCAGCAGTTCCCGGGACAGCCTCACGGAGCAGTACTTC
cdr3_aa: CASSSRDSLTEQYF

d_call: -
j_call: TRBJ1-1
v_call: TRBV25-1
clone_size: -
cdr3_nt: TGTGCCAGCAGTGAACGCAGGGCTGGGACTGAAGCTTTCTTT
cdr3_aa: CASSERRAGTEAFF

d_call: -
j_call: TRBJ1-1
v_call: TRBV19
clone_size: once
cdr3_nt: TGTGCCAGTAGTCTCCTGAACACTGAAGCTTTCTTT
cdr3_aa: CASSLLNTEAFF

d_call: TRBD1
j_call: TRBJ2-5
v_call: TRBV13
clone_size: -
cdr3_nt: TGTGCCAGCAGCCGGGACAGGGGGCCAGAGACCCAGTACTTC
cdr3_aa: CASSRDRGPETQYF

d_call: -
j_call: TRBJ2-3
v_call: TRBV19
clone_size: -
cdr3_nt: TGTGCCAGTAGCGGAGGGCGTCGCACAGATACGCAGTATTTT
cdr3_aa: CASSGGRRTDTQYF

d_call: -
j_call: TRBJ2-1
v_call: TRBV7-6
clone_size: -
cdr3_nt: TGTGCCAGCAGCTCTGACAGAAGCTCCTACAATGAGCAGTTCTTC
cdr3_aa: CASSSDRSSYNEQFF